These 5 T cell receptor beta chains were all obtained from the same sample, sequenced in a study of PD-L1 blockade in urothelial cancer. Time point specified: pretreatment peripheral blood. Repertoires were generated with immunoSEQ multiplex PCR, while TCRdb's copy carries only in-frame clones and drops some. The data show some 89,000 clones, approximately 81% seen once. The input for sequencing was PBMCs, taken around atezolizumab (anti-PD-L1) treatment. The origin of the receptors is a man aged 55 to 69 with urothelial cancer.

This chain joins TRBV6-6 and TRBJ2-7; D gene unclear. The CDR3 consists of 14 residues. CDR1 MNHNY and CDR2 SVGAGI come from the germline V gene (reference sequence). V lost 0 bases and J lost 3, with 9 bases in between. The CDR3 DNA reads TGTGCCAGCAGTTACTCGTCCCAGTACTACGAGCAGTACTTC. It translates to CASSYSSQYYEQYF.

This chain connects TRBV5-4 to TRBJ2-5; 13 bases match TRBD2. The CDR3 has 18 residues. CDR1 SGHNT and CDR2 YYREEE come from the germline V gene (reference sequence). With V trimmed by 4 bases and J by 5 bases, 14 bases remained unmatched. DNA for the CDR3: TGTGCCAGCAGCCGCGGCCCACTAGCGGGAGGGCCCTCCGAGACCCAGTACTTC. Its translation: CASSRGPLAGGPSETQYF.

V usage is TRBV19 and J usage is TRBJ1-3; D unclear. This CDR3 is built from 11 residues. V gave up 7 bases and J gave up 8 bases, with 9 bases separating them. From germline, CDR1 is LNHDA and CDR2 SQIVND (reference sequence). The CDR3 DNA reads TGTGCCAGTACCCCCGGGGACACCATATATTTT. Translation: CASTPGDTIYF.

This rearrangement joins TRBV5-6 to TRBJ1-1; D gene ambiguous. The CDR3 covers 12 residues. Trimming cost V 6 bases and J 5 bases, with 11 bases left between them. Looked up from germline, CDR1 is SGHDT and CDR2 is YYEEEE. CDR3 in amino acids: CASTGDRTEAFF. CDR3 nucleotides: TGTGCCAGCACAGGCGATAGGACTGAAGCTTTCTTT.

V gene TRBV6-1 combines with J gene TRBJ1-2; D is undetermined. Trimming stripped 8 bases from V and 4 bases from J, with 17 bases between. CDR1 MNHNS and CDR2 SASEGT come from the germline V gene. CDR3 length: 14 residues. CDR3 coding DNA: TGTGCCAGCCACTTATCCTCCCGCCTCTATGGCTACACCTTC. Translating gives CASHLSSRLYGYTF.